Sequencing of this T cell receptor beta chain was carried out in a study of blood T cell repertoires in COVID-19. Method: immunoSEQ multiplex PCR; TCRdb's copy keeps in-frame clones and lacks some. The data contain 250,000 to 300,000 clones, 86% of them seen just once; the ten biggest clones take up around 3.6%. The CDR3 is 14 residues long. The germline V gene has CDR1 PRHDT and CDR2 FYEKMQ (reference sequence). With 0 bases removed from V and 6 bases from J, the gap between germline ends came to 6 bases. The J gene is TRBJ1-6, the V gene TRBV13; D remains unclear. The material sequenced was peripheral blood. The sequence came from a man in his late teens or twenties with active or convalescent COVID-19. As DNA, the CDR3 is TGTGCCAGCAGCTTAGGGAGAACTAATTCACCCCTCCACTTT. This codes for CASSLGRTNSPLHF. Combining the CDR3 with reference TRBV13 and TRBJ1-6 gives the whole variable domain AAGVIQSPRHLIKEKRETATLKCYPIPRHDTVYWYQQGPGQDPQFLISFYEKMQSDKGSIPDRFSAQQFSDYHSELNMSSLELGDSALYFCASSLGRTNSPLHFGNGTRLTVT.